Below are 20 T cell receptor beta chains sequenced from a single sample in a study of cytomegalovirus exposure and HLA in healthy donors. The PCR contained 60 Vbeta and 13 Jbeta primers. The repertoire was sequenced with immunoSEQ multiplex PCR; TCRdb's copy has only in-frame clones and lacks some. Of about 160,000 clones detected, around three quarters appear once; the ten largest clones hold 6% to 7.5%. Sequenced input: PBMCs. These receptors all come from a man aged 35-49 years in good health and CMV-seropositive.

The V gene is TRBV6-5, the J gene TRBJ2-2; D is possibly TRBD1 (6 bases). The germline CDR1 and CDR2 sequences are MNHEY and SVGAGI. V was clipped by 0 bases and J by 9 bases, with 11 bases between them. This CDR3 contains 14 residues. The CDR3 spells CASSYSGRGWELFF. CDR3 nucleotide sequence: TGTGCCAGCAGTTACTCGGGCAGGGGTTGGGAGCTGTTTTTT.

This chain joins TRBV29-1 and TRBJ1-4; 7 bases are shared with TRBD1. Germline V CDR1 and CDR2: SQVTM, ANQGSEA. V trimming: 7 bases; J trimming: 8 bases; junction bases outside the gene matches: 16. The CDR3 spans 15 residues. The CDR3 DNA follows: TGCAGCGCTGGGGTCGACAGGGCCCTCTCGGAAAAACTGTTTTTT. This translates into CSAGVDRALSEKLFF. The variable domain in full, with the rest retrieved from reference TRBV29-1 and TRBJ1-4, is SAVISQKPSRDICQRGTSLTIQCQVDSQVTMMFWYRQQPGQSLTLIATANQGSEATYESGFVIDKFPISRPNLTFSTLTVSNMSPEDSSIYLCSAGVDRALSEKLFFGSGTQLSVL.

Written as DNA, the CDR3 is TGTGCCAGCAGCCAATTAGATGGACTAGCGGGGGGTTCCACCGGGGAGCTGTTTTTT. Translating it yields CASSQLDGLAGGSTGELFF. V and J are TRBV4-2 and TRBJ2-2, with 14 positions matching TRBD2. The junction had 9 bases not matched to a gene; V was cut back by 2 bases and J by 4 bases. The CDR3 contains 19 residues. Looked up from germline, CDR1 is LGHNA and CDR2 is YNFKEQ.

The rearrangement links TRBV13 to TRBJ2-7, with D tentatively TRBD2 (6 bases). Germline loops: CDR1 PRHDT, CDR2 FYEKMQ (reference sequence). The V end lost 4 bases, the J end lost 0 bases, and 13 bases lay between the germline ends. This CDR3 spans 15 amino acids. This CDR3 reads CASSSPWGDSYEQYF. CDR3 nucleotides: TGTGCCAGCAGCTCGCCGTGGGGGGACTCCTACGAGCAGTACTTC. Using reference TRBV13 and TRBJ2-7 for the parts outside the CDR3, the full variable domain is AAGVIQSPRHLIKEKRETATLKCYPIPRHDTVYWYQQGPGQDPQFLISFYEKMQSDKGSIPDRFSAQQFSDYHSELNMSSLELGDSALYFCASSSPWGDSYEQYFGPGTRLTVT.

The chain couples TRBV6-1 to TRBJ2-7, with 9 bases matching TRBD1. Losses at the gene ends were 1 base for V and 2 bases for J; bases not matched to a gene: 6. The CDR3 has 16 residues. Germline loops: CDR1 MNHNS, CDR2 SASEGT. The CDR3 reads CASSEGPGTGTYEQYF. Written as DNA, the CDR3 is TGTGCCAGCAGTGAAGGCCCCGGGACAGGGACCTACGAGCAGTACTTC.

The gene calls are TRBV6-4 and TRBJ1-1; the D gene is possibly TRBD1 (5 bases). The CDR3 loop spans 17 amino acids. Trimming pared 3 bases from V and 0 bases from J, leaving 17 bases between. The germline V gene has CDR1 MRHNA and CDR2 SNTAGT. The CDR3 reads CASSEGVGTGLNTEAFF. The CDR3 nucleotides read TGTGCCAGCAGTGAGGGTGTGGGAACAGGCTTGAACACTGAAGCTTTCTTT.

V is TRBV11-2 and J is TRBJ2-1; maybe TRBD2 (7 bases). Germline loops: CDR1 SGHAT, CDR2 FQNNGV. The CDR3 runs to 14 residues. V lost 5 bases, J lost 5 bases, and 13 bases lay in between. This CDR3 reads CASSRGGAHNEQFF. The CDR3 region has the DNA TGTGCCAGCAGCCGAGGGGGGGCTCACAATGAGCAGTTCTTC.

CDR3 DNA: TGTGCCAGCAGCCAAGATCCCCCGACTAGCGGGGGGGCCGTTGATACGCAGTATTTT. Translating it yields CASSQDPPTSGGAVDTQYF. This chain joins TRBV4-2 and TRBJ2-3; 14 bases are shared with TRBD2. Germline CDR1 LGHNA, CDR2 YNFKEQ. After removal of 0 bases from V and 6 bases from J, the junction contained 11 bases not matched to a gene. The CDR3 consists of 19 residues.

The gene calls are TRBV9 and TRBJ2-3; D might be TRBD2 (7 bases). The CDR3 length is 13 residues. CDR1 and CDR2 (germline): SGDLS, YYNGEE. Between the trimmed V and J ends, which lost 5 bases and 2 bases, there was a span of 9 bases. CDR3 sequence reads: CASRGGATDTQYF. In DNA form, the CDR3 reads TGTGCCAGCAGGGGGGGGGCCACAGATACGCAGTATTTT.

This chain links TRBV4-1 with TRBJ2-7, with 8 bases lining up with TRBD2. Germline lookup yields CDR1 MGHRA and CDR2 YSYEKL. J gave up 1 base and V 0 bases, and 5 bases lay outside the gene matches. This CDR3 spans 16 amino acids. CDR3 nucleotides: TGCGCCAGCAGCCAAGATCCAGCGGGGGCATCCTACGAGCAGTACTTC. Protein product: CASSQDPAGASYEQYF.

This rearrangement joins TRBV4-3 to TRBJ2-5; no definite D call. The CDR3 loop spans 16 amino acids. Trimming removed 0 bases at V and 5 bases at J, with 16 bases between. CDR1 LGHNA and CDR2 YSLEER come from the germline V gene. The CDR3 here is CASSQDWAVVAETQYF. The CDR3 DNA reads TGCGCCAGCAGCCAAGATTGGGCAGTCGTCGCGGAGACCCAGTACTTC.

This clone was picked up one time. V is TRBV12-5 and J is TRBJ1-1; 12 bases line up with TRBD1. There are 20 residues in the CDR3. Germline assignment: CDR1 LGHNT and CDR2 FRNRAP. J gave up 6 bases and V 0 bases, and 17 bases lay outside the gene matches. The CDR3 DNA follows: TGTGCTAGTGGTTTGGTAAAGGGAGCATTATTGGGACAGGGGGCTTCTGAAGCTTTCTTT. It is translated as CASGLVKGALLGQGASEAFF.

The chain has TRBV10-2 and TRBJ2-7; 11 nucleotides agree with TRBD2. The V segment lost 5 bases and the J segment 6 bases; nucleotides outside the gene matches: 6. The CDR3 contains 14 residues. Germline assignment: CDR1 WSHSY and CDR2 SAAADI. CDR3 nucleotides: TGCGCCAGCAGTTTTAGCGGGGGGGCGAGCGAGCAGTACTTC. Protein sequence: CASSFSGGASEQYF.

This clone turned up a few times. The chain joins TRBV4-2 to TRBJ1-5; D uncertain. This CDR3 comprises 16 residues. Trimming removed 0 bases from V and 6 bases from J, with 15 bases in between. Germline CDR1 is LGHNA and CDR2 is YNFKEQ. CDR3 in DNA: TGTGCCAGCAGCCAAGATTTGGGTGGAGGGAGTCAGCCCCAGCATTTT. Translating it yields CASSQDLGGGSQPQHF.

This clone appeared a single time. The V and J genes are TRBV5-6 and TRBJ2-5; 10 bases are shared with TRBD2. Germline lookup yields CDR1 SGHDT and CDR2 YYEEEE. Losses at the gene ends were 4 bases for V and 3 bases for J; bases not matched to a gene: 6. The CDR3 spans 15 residues. The CDR3 loop is CASSIRTSGEETQYF. CDR3 DNA sequence: TGTGCCAGCAGCATCCGGACTAGCGGAGAAGAGACCCAGTACTTC.

The rearrangement uses TRBV27 and TRBJ2-1, with 8 positions matching TRBD1. The CDR3 contains 13 residues. Trimming at V came to 5 bases and at J to 10 bases, leaving 7 bases not matched to a gene. Germline CDR1 is MNHEY and CDR2 is SMNVEV (reference sequence). In DNA, the CDR3 is TGTGCCAGCAGTGACAGGGGAAGGGGGGAGCAGTTCTTC. Translating it yields CASSDRGRGEQFF.

This chain joins TRBV5-1 and TRBJ2-3; 9 bases are shared with TRBD2. V gave up 4 bases and J gave up 3 bases; unmatched junction bases: 15. The CDR3 contains 18 residues. Germline V lookup: CDR1 SGHRS, CDR2 YFSETQ. The CDR3, as DNA: TGCGCCAGCAGCAAGGGCGGTAGCGGGGGTACCAGAACAGATACGCAGTATTTT. Its protein is CASSKGGSGGTRTDTQYF.

The chain carries TRBV4-3 and TRBJ2-1; possibly TRBD1 for D (5 bases). This CDR3 has 16 amino acids. V dropped 0 bases and J dropped 1 base, with 10 bases sitting between them. Germline loops: CDR1 LGHNA, CDR2 YSLEER. CDR3 nucleotide sequence: TGCGCCAGCAGCCAAGACAGACAGTCTTCCTACAATGAGCAGTTCTTC. Protein sequence: CASSQDRQSSYNEQFF.

The chain links TRBV6-5 to TRBJ1-5, with 7 bases that match TRBD1. J was trimmed by 5 bases and V by 2 bases; bases with no gene match: 9. CDR3 length: 16 residues. The germline CDR1 and CDR2 sequences are MNHEY and SVGAGI. This CDR3 reads CASSYTYRQGYQPQHF. For the CDR3, the DNA is TGTGCCAGCAGTTACACTTATCGACAGGGATATCAGCCCCAGCATTTT.

The J gene is TRBJ1-2, the V gene TRBV14; D possibly corresponds to TRBD1 (6 bases). V was shortened by 2 bases and J by 8 bases, with 12 bases between the two germline ends. CDR3 length: 13 amino acids. Germline CDR1 SGHDN, CDR2 FVKESK. CDR3 sequence: CASSQNTGGGYTF. The CDR3 bases are TGTGCCAGCAGCCAAAATACGGGGGGCGGCTACACCTTC.